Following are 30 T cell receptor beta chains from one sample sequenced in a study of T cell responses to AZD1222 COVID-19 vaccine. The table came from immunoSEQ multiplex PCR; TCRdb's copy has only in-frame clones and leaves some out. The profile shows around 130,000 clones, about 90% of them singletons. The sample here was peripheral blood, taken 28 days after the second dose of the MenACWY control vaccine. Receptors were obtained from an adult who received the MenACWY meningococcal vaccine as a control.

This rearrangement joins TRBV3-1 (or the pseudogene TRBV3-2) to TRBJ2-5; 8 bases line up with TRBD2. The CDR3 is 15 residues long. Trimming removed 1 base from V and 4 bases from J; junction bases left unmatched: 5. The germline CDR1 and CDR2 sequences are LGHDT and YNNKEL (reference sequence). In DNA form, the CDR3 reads TGTGCCAGCAGCCAAGCCGGGGGGGCCTTAGAGACCCAGTACTTC. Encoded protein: CASSQAGGALETQYF.

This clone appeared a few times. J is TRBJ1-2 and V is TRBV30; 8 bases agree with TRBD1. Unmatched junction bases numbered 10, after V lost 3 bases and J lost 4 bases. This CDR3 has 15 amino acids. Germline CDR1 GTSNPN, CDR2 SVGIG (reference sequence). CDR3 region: CAWSPGGATIYGYTF. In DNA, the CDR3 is TGTGCCTGGAGCCCAGGGGGCGCGACTATCTATGGCTACACCTTC.

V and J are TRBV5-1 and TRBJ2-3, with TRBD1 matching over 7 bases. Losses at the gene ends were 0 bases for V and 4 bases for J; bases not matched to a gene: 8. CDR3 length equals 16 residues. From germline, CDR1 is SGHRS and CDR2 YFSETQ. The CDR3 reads CASSLVGQGVADTQYF. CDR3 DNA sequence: TGCGCCAGCAGCTTGGTAGGTCAGGGGGTCGCAGATACGCAGTATTTT.

In DNA form, the CDR3 reads TGCAGCGTTGAGGGGATGCGGAGACAAGAGACCCAGTACTTC. Its translation is CSVEGMRRQETQYF. The rearrangement links TRBV29-1 to TRBJ2-5; D is unclear. CDR1 is SQVTM and CDR2 is ANQGSEA in the germline V gene. Deletions cut 3 bases from V and 2 bases from J, with 13 bases between. CDR3 size: 14 residues.

The CDR3 DNA follows: TGCAGCGTTGTAGGCGGGAGTGTAGACGAGCAGTACTTC. It encodes CSVVGGSVDEQYF. The chain has TRBV29-1 and TRBJ2-7; 7 bases align to TRBD2. Trimming cost V 4 bases and J 5 bases; bases outside gene matches: 8. Per germline, CDR1 SQVTM and CDR2 ANQGSEA. This CDR3 region has 13 residues.

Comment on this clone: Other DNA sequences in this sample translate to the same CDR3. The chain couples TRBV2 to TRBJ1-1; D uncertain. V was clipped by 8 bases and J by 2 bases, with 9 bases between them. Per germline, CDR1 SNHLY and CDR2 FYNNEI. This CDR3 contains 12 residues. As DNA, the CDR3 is TGTGCCAGCCGGACGGACAACACTGAAGCTTTCTTT. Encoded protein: CASRTDNTEAFF.

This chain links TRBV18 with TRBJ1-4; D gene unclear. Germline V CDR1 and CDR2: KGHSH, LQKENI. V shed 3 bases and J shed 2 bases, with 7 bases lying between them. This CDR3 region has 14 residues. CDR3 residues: CASSPRRTNEKLFF. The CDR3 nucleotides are TGTGCCAGCTCACCCCGTAGGACTAATGAAAAACTGTTTTTT.

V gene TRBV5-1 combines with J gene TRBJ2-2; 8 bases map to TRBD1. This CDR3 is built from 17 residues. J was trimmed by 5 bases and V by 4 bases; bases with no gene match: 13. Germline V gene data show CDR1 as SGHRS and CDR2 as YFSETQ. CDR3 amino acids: CASSRTDSQGATGELFF. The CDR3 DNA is TGCGCCAGCAGCCGAACTGACAGCCAGGGGGCTACCGGGGAGCTGTTTTTT.

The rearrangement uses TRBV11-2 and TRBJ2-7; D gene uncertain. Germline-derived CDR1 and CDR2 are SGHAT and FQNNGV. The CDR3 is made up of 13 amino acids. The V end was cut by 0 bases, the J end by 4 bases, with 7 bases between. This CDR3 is CASSLEGIYEQYF. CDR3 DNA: TGTGCCAGCAGCTTAGAAGGGATTTACGAGCAGTACTTC.

The CDR3: CASSMGRSNEKLFF. The CDR3 nucleotides read TGTGCCAGTAGTATGGGCCGTTCTAATGAAAAACTGTTTTTT. This chain joins TRBV19 and TRBJ1-4; no clear D. CDR1 LNHDA and CDR2 SQIVND come from the germline V gene (reference sequence). V was shortened by 3 bases and J by 3 bases, with 8 bases between the two germline ends. The CDR3 loop spans 14 amino acids.

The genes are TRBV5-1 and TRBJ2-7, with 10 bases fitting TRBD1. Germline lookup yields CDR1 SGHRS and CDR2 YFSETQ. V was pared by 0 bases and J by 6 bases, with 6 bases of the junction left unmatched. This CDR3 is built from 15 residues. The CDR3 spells CASSLGGTGVAEQYF. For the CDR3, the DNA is TGCGCCAGCAGCTTGGGGGGGACAGGGGTCGCCGAGCAGTACTTC.

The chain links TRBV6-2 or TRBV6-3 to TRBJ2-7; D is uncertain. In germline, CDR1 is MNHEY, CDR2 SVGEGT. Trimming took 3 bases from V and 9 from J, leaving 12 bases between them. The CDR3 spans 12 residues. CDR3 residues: CASSYFPFWQYF. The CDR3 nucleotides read TGTGCCAGCAGTTATTTCCCTTTCTGGCAGTACTTC.

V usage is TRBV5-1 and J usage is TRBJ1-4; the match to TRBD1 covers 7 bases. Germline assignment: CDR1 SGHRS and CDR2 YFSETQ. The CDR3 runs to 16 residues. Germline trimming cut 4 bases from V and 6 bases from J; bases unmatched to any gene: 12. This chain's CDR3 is CASSPGHQGVYEKLFF. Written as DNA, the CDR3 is TGCGCCAGCAGCCCGGGTCACCAGGGGGTATATGAAAAACTGTTTTTT.

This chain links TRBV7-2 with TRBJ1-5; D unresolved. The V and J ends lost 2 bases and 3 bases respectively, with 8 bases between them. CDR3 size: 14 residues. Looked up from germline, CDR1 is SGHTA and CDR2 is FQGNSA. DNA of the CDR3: TGTGCCAGCAGCTTAATGGGAACCAATCAGCCCCAGCATTTT. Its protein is CASSLMGTNQPQHF. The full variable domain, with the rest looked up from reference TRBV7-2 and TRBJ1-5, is GAGVSQSPSNKVTEKGKDVELRCDPISGHTALYWYRQSLGQGLEFLIYFQGNSAPDKSGLPSDRFSAERTGGSVSTLTIQRTQQEDSAVYLCASSLMGTNQPQHFGDGTRLSIL.

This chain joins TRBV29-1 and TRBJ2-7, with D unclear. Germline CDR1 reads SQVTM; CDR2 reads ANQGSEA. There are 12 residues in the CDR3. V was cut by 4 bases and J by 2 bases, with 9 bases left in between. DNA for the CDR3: TGCAGCGTTGTTCTCGGACCCTACGAGCAGTACTTC. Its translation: CSVVLGPYEQYF.

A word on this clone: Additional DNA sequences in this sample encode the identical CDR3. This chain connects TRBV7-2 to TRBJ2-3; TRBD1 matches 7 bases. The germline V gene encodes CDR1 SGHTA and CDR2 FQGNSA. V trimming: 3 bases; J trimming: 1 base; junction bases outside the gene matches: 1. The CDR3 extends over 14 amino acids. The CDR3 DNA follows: TGTGCCAGCAGCTTTGGACAGGGCACAGATACGCAGTATTTT. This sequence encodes CASSFGQGTDTQYF.

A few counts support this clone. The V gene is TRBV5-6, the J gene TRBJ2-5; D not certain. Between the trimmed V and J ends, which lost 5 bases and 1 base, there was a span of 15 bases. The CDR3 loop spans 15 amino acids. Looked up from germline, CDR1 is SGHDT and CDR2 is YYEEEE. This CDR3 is CASRVEGMFQETQYF. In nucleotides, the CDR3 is TGTGCCAGCAGGGTAGAAGGGATGTTCCAAGAGACCCAGTACTTC.

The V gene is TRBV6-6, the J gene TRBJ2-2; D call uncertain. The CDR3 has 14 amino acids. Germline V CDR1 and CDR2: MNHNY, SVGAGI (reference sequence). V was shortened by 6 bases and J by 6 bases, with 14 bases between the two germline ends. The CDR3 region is CASRTGPSAGELFF. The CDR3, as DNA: TGTGCCAGCAGAACCGGGCCGAGCGCCGGGGAGCTGTTTTTT.

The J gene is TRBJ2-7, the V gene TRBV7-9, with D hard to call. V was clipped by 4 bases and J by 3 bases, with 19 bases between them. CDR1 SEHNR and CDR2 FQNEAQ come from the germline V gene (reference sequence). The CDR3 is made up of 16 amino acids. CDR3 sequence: CASSSVDTSNYYEQYF. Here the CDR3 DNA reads TGTGCCAGCAGCTCTGTCGACACGAGCAATTACTACGAGCAGTACTTC.

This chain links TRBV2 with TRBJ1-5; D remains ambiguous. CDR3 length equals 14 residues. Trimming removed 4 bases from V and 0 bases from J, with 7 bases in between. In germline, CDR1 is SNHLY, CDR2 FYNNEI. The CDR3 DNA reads TGTGCCAGCAGTGTTTTAAATAGCAATCAGCCCCAGCATTTT. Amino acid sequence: CASSVLNSNQPQHF.

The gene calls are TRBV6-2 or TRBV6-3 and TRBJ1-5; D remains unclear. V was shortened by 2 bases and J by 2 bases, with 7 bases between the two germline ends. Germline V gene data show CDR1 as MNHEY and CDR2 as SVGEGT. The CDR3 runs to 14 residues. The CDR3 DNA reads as TGTGCCAGCAGTTACCACGGCGGCAATCAGCCCCAGCATTTT. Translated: CASSYHGGNQPQHF.

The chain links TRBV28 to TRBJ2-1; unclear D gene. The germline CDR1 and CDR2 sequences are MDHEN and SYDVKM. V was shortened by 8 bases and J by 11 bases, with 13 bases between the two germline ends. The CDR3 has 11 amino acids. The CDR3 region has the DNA TGTGCCAGCGGAACTCCCTCGAAGCAGTTCTTC. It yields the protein CASGTPSKQFF.

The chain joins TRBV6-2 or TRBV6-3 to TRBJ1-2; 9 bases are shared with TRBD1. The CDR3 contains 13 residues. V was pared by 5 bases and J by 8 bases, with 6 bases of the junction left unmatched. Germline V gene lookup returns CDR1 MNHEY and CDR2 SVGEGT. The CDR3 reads CASSRDRGEGYTF. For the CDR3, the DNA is TGTGCCAGCAGTCGAGACAGGGGGGAAGGCTACACCTTC.

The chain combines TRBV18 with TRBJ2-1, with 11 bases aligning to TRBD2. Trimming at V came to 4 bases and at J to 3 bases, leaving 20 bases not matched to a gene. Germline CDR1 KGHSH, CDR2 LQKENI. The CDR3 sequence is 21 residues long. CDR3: CASSLLSGTSGLLTYYNEQFF. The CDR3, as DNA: TGTGCCAGCTCACTGTTAAGCGGGACTAGCGGCCTACTAACTTACTACAATGAGCAGTTCTTC.

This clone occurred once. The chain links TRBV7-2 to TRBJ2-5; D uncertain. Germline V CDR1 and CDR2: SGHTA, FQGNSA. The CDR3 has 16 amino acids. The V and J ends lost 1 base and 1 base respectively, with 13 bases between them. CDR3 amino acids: CASSLVTTNLQETQYF. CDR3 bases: TGTGCCAGCAGCTTAGTAACTACTAACCTCCAAGAGACCCAGTACTTC.

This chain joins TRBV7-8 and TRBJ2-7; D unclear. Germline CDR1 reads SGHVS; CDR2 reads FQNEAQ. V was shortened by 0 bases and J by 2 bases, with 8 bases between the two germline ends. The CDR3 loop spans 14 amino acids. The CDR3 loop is CASSLARQPYEQYF. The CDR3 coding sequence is TGTGCCAGCAGCTTAGCGCGTCAGCCCTACGAGCAGTACTTC. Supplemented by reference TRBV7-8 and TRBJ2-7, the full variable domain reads GAGVSQSPRYKVAKRGQDVALRCDPISGHVSLFWYQQALGQGPEFLTYFQNEAQLDKSGLPSDRFFAERPEGSVSTLKIQRTQQEDSAVYLCASSLARQPYEQYFGPGTRLTVT.

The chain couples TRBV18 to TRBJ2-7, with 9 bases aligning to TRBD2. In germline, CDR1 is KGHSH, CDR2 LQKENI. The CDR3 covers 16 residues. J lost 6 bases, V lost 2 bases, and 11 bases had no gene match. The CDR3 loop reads CASSPKPAGGLAEQYF. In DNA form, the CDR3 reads TGTGCCAGCTCACCAAAGCCGGCGGGGGGGCTGGCCGAGCAGTACTTC.

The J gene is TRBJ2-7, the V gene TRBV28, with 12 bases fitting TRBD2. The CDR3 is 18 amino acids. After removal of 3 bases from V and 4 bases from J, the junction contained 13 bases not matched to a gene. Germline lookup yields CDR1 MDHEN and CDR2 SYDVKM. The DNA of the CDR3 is TGTGCCAGCAGTTTCCCATTTCTGACTAGCGGGAGTACATACGAGCAGTACTTC. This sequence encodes CASSFPFLTSGSTYEQYF.

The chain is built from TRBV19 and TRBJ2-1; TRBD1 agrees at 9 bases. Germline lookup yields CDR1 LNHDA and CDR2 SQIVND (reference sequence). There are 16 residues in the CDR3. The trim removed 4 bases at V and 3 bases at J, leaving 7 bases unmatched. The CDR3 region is CASSTTDRGNYNEQFF. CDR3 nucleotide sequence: TGTGCCAGTAGTACAACCGACAGGGGGAACTACAATGAGCAGTTCTTC.

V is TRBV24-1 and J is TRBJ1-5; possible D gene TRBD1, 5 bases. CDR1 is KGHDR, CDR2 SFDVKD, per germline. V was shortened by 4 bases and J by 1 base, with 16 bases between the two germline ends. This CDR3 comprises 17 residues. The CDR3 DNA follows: TGTGCCACCAGTGAGCTTCCGCAGGGTCTGAGCAATCAGCCCCAGCATTTT. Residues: CATSELPQGLSNQPQHF.